A single sample gave rise to the 5 T cell receptor beta chains below, sequenced in a study of T cell repertoires in cytomegalovirus infection. Using its own MiXCR run on the reads, TCRdb lists one record per CDR3 protein. The sample comprises 250,000 to 300,000 distinct CDR3 sequences, around 8.7% of which are singletons, and less than 15% rests with the top ten. The sequenced material came from PBMCs. The receptors originated from a human donor in good health (CMV status not recorded). Some clones in this sample may be carry-over from other donors' samples.

This clonotype was detected many times. The chain recombines TRBV7-2 with TRBJ1-3; D is possibly TRBD1 (6 bases). The length of the CDR3 is 15 residues. V shed 5 bases and J shed 4 bases, with 15 bases lying between them. Per the germline V gene, CDR1 is SGHTA and CDR2 is FQGNSA. The CDR3 sequence is CASSPGRGGGNTIYF. The CDR3 coding sequence is TGTGCCAGCAGCCCCGGTAGAGGGGGAGGAAACACCATATATTTT.

This clonotype was seen only a few times. V usage is TRBV19 and J usage is TRBJ1-2; D call uncertain. This CDR3 has 15 residues. Germline CDR1 is LNHDA and CDR2 is SQIVND (reference sequence). V was shortened by 1 base and J by 2 bases, with 11 bases between the two germline ends. CDR3 nucleotides: TGTGCCAGTAGTATAGTCCTCACCGGGAACTATGGCTACACCTTC. Encoded protein: CASSIVLTGNYGYTF.

This clonotype appeared many times. This chain links TRBV7-2 with TRBJ2-5; 14 bases fit TRBD2. Germline V gene data show CDR1 as SGHTA and CDR2 as FQGNSA. Losses at the gene ends were 5 bases for V and 1 base for J; bases not matched to a gene: 3. The CDR3 covers 16 residues. The CDR3 loop is CASSPGTSGGQETQYF. DNA for the CDR3: TGTGCCAGCAGCCCCGGGACTAGCGGGGGCCAAGAGACCCAGTACTTC. Full variable domain (missing parts from reference TRBV7-2 and TRBJ2-5): GAGVSQSPSNKVTEKGKDVELRCDPISGHTALYWYRQSLGQGLEFLIYFQGNSAPDKSGLPSDRFSAERTGGSVSTLTIQRTQQEDSAVYLCASSPGTSGGQETQYFGPGTRLLVL.

The J gene is TRBJ2-5, the V gene TRBV5-1; D may correspond to TRBD1 or TRBD2 (6 bases each). The V and J ends lost 0 bases and 5 bases respectively, with 20 bases between them. CDR1 is SGHRS and CDR2 is YFSETQ in the germline V gene. This CDR3 is built from 17 residues. The CDR3 reads CASSLGAGGGGFETQYF. The CDR3 bases are TGCGCCAGCAGCTTGGGCGCCGGTGGAGGGGGTTTTGAGACCCAGTACTTC.

This clonotype has at least ten counts. The chain is built from TRBV20-1 and TRBJ2-7, with D perhaps given as TRBD1 or TRBD2 (5 bases each). This CDR3 contains 14 residues. CDR1 is DFQATT, CDR2 SNEGSKA, per germline (reference sequence). V lost 4 bases to trimming and J lost 2 bases, with 15 bases between them. The CDR3 coding sequence is TGCAGTGCTACAGGGACCACGGCAGCCTACGAGCAGTACTTC. As protein: CSATGTTAAYEQYF.